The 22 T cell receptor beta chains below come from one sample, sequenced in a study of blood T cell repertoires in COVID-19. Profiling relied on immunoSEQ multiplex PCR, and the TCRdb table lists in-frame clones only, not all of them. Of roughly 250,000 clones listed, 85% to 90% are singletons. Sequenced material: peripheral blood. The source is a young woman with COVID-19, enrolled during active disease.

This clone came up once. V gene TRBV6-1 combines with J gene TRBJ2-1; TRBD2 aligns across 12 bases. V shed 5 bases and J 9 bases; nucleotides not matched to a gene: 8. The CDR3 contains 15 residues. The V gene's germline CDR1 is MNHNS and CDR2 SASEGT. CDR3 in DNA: TGTGCCAGCAGTTCCCTAGCGGGGGGGCTGGGTGAGCAGTTCTTC. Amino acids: CASSSLAGGLGEQFF.

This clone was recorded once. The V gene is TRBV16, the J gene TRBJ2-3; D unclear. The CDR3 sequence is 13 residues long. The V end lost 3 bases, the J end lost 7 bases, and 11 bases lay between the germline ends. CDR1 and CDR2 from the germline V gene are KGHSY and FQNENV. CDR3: CASSQRSMHTQYF. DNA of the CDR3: TGTGCCAGCAGCCAGCGAAGCATGCATACGCAGTATTTT.

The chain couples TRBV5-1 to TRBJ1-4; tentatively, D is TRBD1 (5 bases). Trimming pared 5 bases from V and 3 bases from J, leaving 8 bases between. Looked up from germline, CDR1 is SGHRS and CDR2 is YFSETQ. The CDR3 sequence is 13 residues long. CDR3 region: CASSRGSNEKLFF. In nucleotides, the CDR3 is TGCGCCAGCAGTCGGGGGTCTAATGAAAAACTGTTTTTT. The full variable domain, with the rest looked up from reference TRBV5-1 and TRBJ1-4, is KAGVTQTPRYLIKTRGQQVTLSCSPISGHRSVSWYQQTPGQGLQFLFEYFSETQRNKGNFPGRFSGRQFSNSRSEMNVSTLELGDSALYLCASSRGSNEKLFFGSGTQLSVL.

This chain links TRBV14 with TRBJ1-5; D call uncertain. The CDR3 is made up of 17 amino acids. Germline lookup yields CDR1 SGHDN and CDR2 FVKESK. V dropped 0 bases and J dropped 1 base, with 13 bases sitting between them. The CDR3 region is CASSQEYPTVSNQPQHF. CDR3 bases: TGTGCCAGCAGCCAAGAATACCCAACTGTCAGCAATCAGCCCCAGCATTTT. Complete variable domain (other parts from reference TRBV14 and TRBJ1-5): EAGVTQFPSHSVIEKGQTVTLRCDPISGHDNLYWYRRVMGKEIKFLLHFVKESKQDESGMPNNRFLAERTGGTYSTLKVQPAELEDSGVYFCASSQEYPTVSNQPQHFGDGTRLSIL.

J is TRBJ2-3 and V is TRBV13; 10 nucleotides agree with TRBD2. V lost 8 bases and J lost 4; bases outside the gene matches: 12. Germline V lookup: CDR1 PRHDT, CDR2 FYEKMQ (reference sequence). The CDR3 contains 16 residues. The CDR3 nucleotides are TGTGCCAGCGGATATAATAGCGGGGGGTGGTCAGATACGCAGTATTTT. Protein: CASGYNSGGWSDTQYF.

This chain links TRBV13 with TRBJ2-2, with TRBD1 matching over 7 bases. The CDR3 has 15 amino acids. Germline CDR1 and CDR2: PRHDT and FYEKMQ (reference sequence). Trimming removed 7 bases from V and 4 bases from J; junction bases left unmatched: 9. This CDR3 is CASTRQGRITGELFF. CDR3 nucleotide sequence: TGTGCCAGCACTAGACAGGGTCGAATCACCGGGGAGCTGTTTTTT.

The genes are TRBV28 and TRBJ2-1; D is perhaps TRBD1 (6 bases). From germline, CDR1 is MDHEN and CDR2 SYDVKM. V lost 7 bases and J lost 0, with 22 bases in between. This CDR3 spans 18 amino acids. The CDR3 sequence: CASTLSWGTLSSYNEQFF. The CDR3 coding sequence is TGTGCCAGCACCCTTTCGTGGGGGACACTGAGCTCCTACAATGAGCAGTTCTTC. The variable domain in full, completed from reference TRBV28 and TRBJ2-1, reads DVKVTQSSRYLVKRTGEKVFLECVQDMDHENMFWYRQDPGLGLRLIYFSYDVKMKEKGDIPEGYSVSREKKERFSLILESASTNQTSMYLCASTLSWGTLSSYNEQFFGPGTRLTVL.

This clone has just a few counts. The CDR3 coding sequence is TGTGCCAGCAGCGAGGATTGGGGCAACCGGAACACTGAAGCTTTCTTT. Translating gives CASSEDWGNRNTEAFF. The rearrangement joins TRBV7-9 to TRBJ1-1; D is perhaps TRBD1 (5 bases). This CDR3 contains 16 residues. CDR1 SEHNR and CDR2 FQNEAQ come from the germline V gene (reference sequence). The V and J ends lost 5 bases and 1 base respectively, with 17 bases between them.

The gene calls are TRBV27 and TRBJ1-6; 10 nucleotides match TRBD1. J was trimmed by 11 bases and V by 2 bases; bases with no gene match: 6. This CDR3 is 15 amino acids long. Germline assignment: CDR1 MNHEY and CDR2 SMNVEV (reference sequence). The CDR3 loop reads CASSLRGQGVAPLHF. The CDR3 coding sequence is TGTGCCAGCAGTTTACGAGGACAGGGGGTTGCACCCCTCCACTTT.

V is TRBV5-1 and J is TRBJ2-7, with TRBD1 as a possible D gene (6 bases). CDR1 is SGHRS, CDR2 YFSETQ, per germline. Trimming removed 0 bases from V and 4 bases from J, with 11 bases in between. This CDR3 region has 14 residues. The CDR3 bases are TGCGCCAGCAGCTTGGAGGGGGTAAGTTACGAGCAGTACTTC. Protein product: CASSLEGVSYEQYF.

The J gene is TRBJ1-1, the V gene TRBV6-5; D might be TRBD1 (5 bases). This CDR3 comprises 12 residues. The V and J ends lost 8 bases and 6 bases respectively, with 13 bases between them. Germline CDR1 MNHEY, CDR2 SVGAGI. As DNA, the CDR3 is TGTGCCAGCTCGGACCGGGGGGCTGAAGCTTTCTTT. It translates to CASSDRGAEAFF.

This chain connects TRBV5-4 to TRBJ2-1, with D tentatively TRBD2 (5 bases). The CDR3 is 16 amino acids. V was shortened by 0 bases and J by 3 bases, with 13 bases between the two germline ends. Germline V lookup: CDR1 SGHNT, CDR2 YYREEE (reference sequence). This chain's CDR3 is CASSLGRISYYNEQFF. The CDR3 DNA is TGTGCCAGCAGCTTGGGGAGGATTTCCTACTACAATGAGCAGTTCTTC.

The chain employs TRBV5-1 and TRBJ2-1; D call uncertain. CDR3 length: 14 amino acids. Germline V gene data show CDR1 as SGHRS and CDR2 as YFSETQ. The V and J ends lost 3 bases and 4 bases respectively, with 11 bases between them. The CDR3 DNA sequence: TGCGCCAGCAGCTCGCACGGTGCGTACAATGAGCAGTTCTTC. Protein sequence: CASSSHGAYNEQFF.

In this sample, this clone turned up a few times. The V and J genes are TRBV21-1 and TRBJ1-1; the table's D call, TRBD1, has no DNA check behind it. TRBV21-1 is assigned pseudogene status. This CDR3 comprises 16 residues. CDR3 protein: CASSKVQTNVNTEAFF. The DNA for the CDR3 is TGTGCCAGCAGCAAGGTACAGACAAATGTAAACACTGAAGCTTTCTTT.

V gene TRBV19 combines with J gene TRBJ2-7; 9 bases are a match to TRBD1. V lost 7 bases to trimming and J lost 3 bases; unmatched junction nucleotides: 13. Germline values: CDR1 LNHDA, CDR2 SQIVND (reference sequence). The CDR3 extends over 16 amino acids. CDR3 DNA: TGTGCCAGTACGTCAGCTGCGGGGACAGGGATCTACGAGCAGTACTTC. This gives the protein CASTSAAGTGIYEQYF.

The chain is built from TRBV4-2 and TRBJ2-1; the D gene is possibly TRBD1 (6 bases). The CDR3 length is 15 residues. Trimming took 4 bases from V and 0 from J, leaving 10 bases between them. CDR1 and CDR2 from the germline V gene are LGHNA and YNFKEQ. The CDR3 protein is CASSPGQSSYNEQFF. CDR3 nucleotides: TGTGCCAGCAGCCCCGGACAGAGCTCCTACAATGAGCAGTTCTTC.

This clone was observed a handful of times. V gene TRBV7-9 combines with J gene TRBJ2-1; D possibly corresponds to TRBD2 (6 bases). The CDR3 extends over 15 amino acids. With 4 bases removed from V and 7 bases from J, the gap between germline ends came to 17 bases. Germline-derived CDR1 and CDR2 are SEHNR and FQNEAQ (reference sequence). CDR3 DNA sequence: TGTGCCAGCAGCTCGTCCGGGACTCATGTAAATGAGCAGTTCTTC. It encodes CASSSSGTHVNEQFF.

The CDR3 DNA reads as TGTGCCAGCAGCTCGGGTCTGGATACGCAGTATTTT. Its translation: CASSSGLDTQYF. This chain links TRBV7-2 with TRBJ2-3; D uncertain. The CDR3 is 12 residues long. Between the trimmed V and J ends, which lost 4 bases and 6 bases, there was a span of 8 bases. Germline CDR1 and CDR2: SGHTA and FQGNSA.

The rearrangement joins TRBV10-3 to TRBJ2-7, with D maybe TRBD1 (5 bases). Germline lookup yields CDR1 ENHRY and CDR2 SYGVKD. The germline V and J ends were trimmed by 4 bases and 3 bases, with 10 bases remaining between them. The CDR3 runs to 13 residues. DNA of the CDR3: TGTGCCATCAGTGGTGACAGAGACTACGAGCAGTACTTC. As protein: CAISGDRDYEQYF.

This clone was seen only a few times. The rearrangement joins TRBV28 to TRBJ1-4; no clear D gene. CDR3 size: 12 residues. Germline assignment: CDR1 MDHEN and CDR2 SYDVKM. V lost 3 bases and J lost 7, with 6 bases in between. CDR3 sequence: CASSFLFEKLFF. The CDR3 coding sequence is TGTGCCAGCAGTTTCTTGTTTGAAAAACTGTTTTTT.

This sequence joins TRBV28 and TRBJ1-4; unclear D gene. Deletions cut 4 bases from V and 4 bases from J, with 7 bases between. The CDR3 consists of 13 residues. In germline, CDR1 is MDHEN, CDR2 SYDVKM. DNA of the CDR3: TGTGCCAGCAGTTGGGCCCTTAATGAAAAACTGTTTTTT. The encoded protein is CASSWALNEKLFF. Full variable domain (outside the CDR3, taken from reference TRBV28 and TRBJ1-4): DVKVTQSSRYLVKRTGEKVFLECVQDMDHENMFWYRQDPGLGLRLIYFSYDVKMKEKGDIPEGYSVSREKKERFSLILESASTNQTSMYLCASSWALNEKLFFGSGTQLSVL.

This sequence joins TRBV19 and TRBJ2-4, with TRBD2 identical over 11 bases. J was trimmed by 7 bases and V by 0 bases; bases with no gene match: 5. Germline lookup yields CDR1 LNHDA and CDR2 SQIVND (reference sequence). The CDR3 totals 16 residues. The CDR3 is CASSIDSGGARNIQYF. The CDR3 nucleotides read TGTGCCAGTAGTATAGATAGCGGGGGGGCCCGGAACATTCAGTACTTC.